Below are 8 T cell receptor beta chains sequenced from a single sample in a study of cytomegalovirus exposure and HLA in healthy donors. A multiplex PCR was run with 60 Vbeta primers and 13 Jbeta primers. Assay: immunoSEQ multiplex PCR; the TCRdb copy retains only in-frame clones and omits some. Seen here are about 150,000 clones, 82% observed once, and the top ten hold around 6.6%. The sample comprised PBMCs. These receptors came from a woman between 45 and 65 years old in good health and CMV-seropositive.

The chain employs TRBV20-1 and TRBJ2-1; D is undetermined. Trimming took 2 bases from V and 7 from J, leaving 6 bases between them. CDR1 and CDR2 (germline): DFQATT, SNEGSKA (reference sequence). CDR3 length: 11 amino acids. The CDR3 loop reads CSARLVNEQFF. CDR3 bases: TGCAGTGCTAGACTTGTTAATGAGCAGTTCTTC.

This chain connects TRBV28 to TRBJ2-7; TRBD2 matches at 8 bases. CDR3 length: 15 residues. The germline CDR1 and CDR2 sequences are MDHEN and SYDVKM. Trimming cost V 5 bases and J 2 bases; bases outside gene matches: 8. The CDR3 sequence: CASSPSGGFTYEQYF. The CDR3 nucleotides read TGTGCCAGCAGTCCCAGCGGGGGCTTTACCTACGAGCAGTACTTC.

This clone was observed once. The chain recombines TRBV6-6 with TRBJ1-2; tentatively, D is TRBD1 (5 bases). Germline CDR1 reads MNHNY; CDR2 reads SVGAGI (reference sequence). The ends were cut back, 5 bases at V and 4 bases at J, with 17 bases in the middle. This CDR3 comprises 15 residues. CDR3 protein: CASSLGTSGGYGYTF. The DNA of the CDR3 is TGTGCCAGCAGTCTCGGGACGTCGGGGGGCTATGGCTACACCTTC.

J is TRBJ2-7 and V is TRBV5-1; D remains unclear. Trimming took off 1 base at V and 2 bases at J, with 10 bases between the two ends. The CDR3 extends over 14 amino acids. Germline CDR1 SGHRS, CDR2 YFSETQ. The CDR3 is CASSLSTRPYEQYF. The CDR3 DNA reads as TGCGCCAGCAGCTTGAGTACGAGGCCCTACGAGCAGTACTTC.

The rearrangement links TRBV7-3 to TRBJ1-2; 11 bases align to TRBD1. The CDR3 extends over 15 amino acids. V lost 0 bases, J lost 6 bases, and 3 bases stayed unmatched. CDR1 and CDR2 from the germline V gene are SGHTA and FQGTGA. CDR3 DNA sequence: TGTGCCAGCAGCTTAACCCCGGACAGGGGGCATGGCTACACCTTC. Translated, it gives CASSLTPDRGHGYTF.

The chain uses TRBV7-2 and TRBJ1-2; maybe TRBD1 (6 bases). The CDR3 covers 16 residues. V lost 1 base and J lost 4, with 16 bases in between. Germline V gene sequence: CDR1 SGHTA, CDR2 FQGNSA. Written as DNA, the CDR3 is TGTGCCAGCAGCTTAGGGACAGATCCCCGAATCTATGGCTACACCTTC. It is translated as CASSLGTDPRIYGYTF.

The rearrangement links TRBV2 to TRBJ1-1; D may be TRBD1 (5 bases). Germline loops: CDR1 SNHLY, CDR2 FYNNEI. With 5 bases removed from V and 7 bases from J, the gap between germline ends came to 14 bases. CDR3 size: 13 residues. This chain's CDR3 is CASSYYTGGEAFF. In DNA, the CDR3 is TGTGCCAGCAGTTATTACACAGGCGGTGAAGCTTTCTTT.

This clone was detected only a few times. The chain carries TRBV12-5 and TRBJ1-1, with a tentative D call TRBD1 (6 bases). V lost 4 bases and J 7 bases, leaving 13 bases between the germline ends. Germline V lookup: CDR1 LGHNT, CDR2 FRNRAP. The CDR3 sequence is 13 residues long. Here the CDR3 reads CASGSRGGGEAFF. The CDR3 coding sequence is TGTGCTAGTGGTTCCAGGGGAGGGGGTGAAGCTTTCTTT.